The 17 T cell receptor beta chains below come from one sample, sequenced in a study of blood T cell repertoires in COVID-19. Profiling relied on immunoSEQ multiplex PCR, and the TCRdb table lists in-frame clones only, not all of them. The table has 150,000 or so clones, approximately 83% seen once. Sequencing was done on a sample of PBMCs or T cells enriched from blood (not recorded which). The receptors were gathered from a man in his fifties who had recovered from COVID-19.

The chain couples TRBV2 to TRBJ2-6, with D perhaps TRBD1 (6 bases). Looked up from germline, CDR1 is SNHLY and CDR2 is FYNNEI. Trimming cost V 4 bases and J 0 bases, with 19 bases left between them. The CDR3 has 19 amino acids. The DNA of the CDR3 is TGTGCCAGCAGTGGGGAACTAAGGGACATCGGCTCTGGGGCCAACGTCCTGACTTTC. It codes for CASSGELRDIGSGANVLTF.

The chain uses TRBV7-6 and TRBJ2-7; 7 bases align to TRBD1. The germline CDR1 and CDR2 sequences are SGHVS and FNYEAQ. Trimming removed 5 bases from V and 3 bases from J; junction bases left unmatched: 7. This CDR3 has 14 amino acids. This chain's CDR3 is CASSPRQGYYEQYF. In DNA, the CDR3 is TGTGCCAGCAGCCCCCGACAGGGATACTACGAGCAGTACTTC.

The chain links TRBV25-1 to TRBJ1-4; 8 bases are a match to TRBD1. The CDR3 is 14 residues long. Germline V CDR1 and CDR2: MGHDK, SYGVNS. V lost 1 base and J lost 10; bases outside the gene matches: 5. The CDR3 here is CASSESGDRGKLFF. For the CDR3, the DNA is TGTGCCAGCAGTGAATCGGGCGACAGGGGAAAACTGTTTTTT. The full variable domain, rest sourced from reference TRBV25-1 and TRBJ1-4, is EADIYQTPRYLVIGTGKKITLECSQTMGHDKMYWYQQDPGMELHLIHYSYGVNSTEKGDLSSESTVSRIRTEHFPLTLESARPSHTSQYLCASSESGDRGKLFFGSGTQLSVL.

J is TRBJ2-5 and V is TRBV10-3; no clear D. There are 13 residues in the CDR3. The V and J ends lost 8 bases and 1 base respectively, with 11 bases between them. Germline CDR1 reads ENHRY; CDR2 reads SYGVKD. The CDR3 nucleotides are TGTGCCATCGCAACAACGGGCCAAGAGACCCAGTACTTC. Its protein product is CAIATTGQETQYF.

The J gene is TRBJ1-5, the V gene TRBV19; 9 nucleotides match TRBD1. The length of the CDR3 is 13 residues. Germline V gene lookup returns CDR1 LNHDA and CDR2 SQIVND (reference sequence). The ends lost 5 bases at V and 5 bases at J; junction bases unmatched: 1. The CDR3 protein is CASSRQGDQPQHF. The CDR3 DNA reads TGTGCCAGTAGTCGACAGGGGGATCAGCCCCAGCATTTT.

The CDR3 sequence is CASENEGAISGELFF. The CDR3 DNA is TGCGCCAGCGAGAACGAGGGGGCGATATCTGGGGAGCTGTTTTTT. The chain links TRBV5-1 to TRBJ2-2; 7 bases agree with TRBD1. This CDR3 region has 15 residues. Trimming removed 7 bases from V and 8 bases from J; junction bases left unmatched: 14. Germline CDR1 and CDR2: SGHRS and YFSETQ.

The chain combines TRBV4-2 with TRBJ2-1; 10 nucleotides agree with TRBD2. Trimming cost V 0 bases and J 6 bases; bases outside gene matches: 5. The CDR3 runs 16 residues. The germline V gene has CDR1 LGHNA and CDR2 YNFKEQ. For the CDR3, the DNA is TGTGCCAGCAGCCAAGAGAGCGGGGGGGCCTCCAATGAGCAGTTCTTC. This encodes CASSQESGGASNEQFF.

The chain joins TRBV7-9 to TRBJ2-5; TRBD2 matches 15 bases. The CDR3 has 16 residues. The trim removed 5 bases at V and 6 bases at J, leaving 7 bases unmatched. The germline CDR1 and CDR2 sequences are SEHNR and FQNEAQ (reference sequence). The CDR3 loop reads CASSPPGTSGGKTQYF. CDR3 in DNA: TGTGCCAGCAGCCCCCCCGGGACTAGCGGGGGGAAGACCCAGTACTTC.

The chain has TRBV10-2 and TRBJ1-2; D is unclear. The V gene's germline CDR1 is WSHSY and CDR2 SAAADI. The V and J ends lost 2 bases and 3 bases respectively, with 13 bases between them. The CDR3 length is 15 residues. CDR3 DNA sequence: TGCGCCAGCAGTGAGATCTCCGCAGGTTACTATGGCTACACCTTC. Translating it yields CASSEISAGYYGYTF.

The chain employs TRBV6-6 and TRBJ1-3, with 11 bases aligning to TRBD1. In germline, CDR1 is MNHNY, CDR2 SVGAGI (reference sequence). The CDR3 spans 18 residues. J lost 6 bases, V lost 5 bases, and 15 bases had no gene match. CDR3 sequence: CASSHDMPRTGGVNTIYF. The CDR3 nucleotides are TGTGCCAGCAGTCACGACATGCCCCGGACAGGGGGCGTAAACACCATATATTTT.

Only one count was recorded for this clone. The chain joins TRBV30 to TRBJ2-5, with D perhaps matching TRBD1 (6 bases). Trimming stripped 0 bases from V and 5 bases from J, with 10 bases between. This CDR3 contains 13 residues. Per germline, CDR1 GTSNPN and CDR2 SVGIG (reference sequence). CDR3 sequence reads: CAWSVQGAETQYF. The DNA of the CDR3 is TGTGCCTGGAGTGTACAGGGAGCCGAGACCCAGTACTTC.

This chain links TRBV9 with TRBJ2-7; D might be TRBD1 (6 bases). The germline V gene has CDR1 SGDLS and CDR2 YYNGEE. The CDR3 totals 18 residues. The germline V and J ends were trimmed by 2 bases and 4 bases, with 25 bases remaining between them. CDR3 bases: TGTGCCAGCAGCGTCAGGGGTACCGCCTTCACAAAAGTATACGAGCAGTACTTC. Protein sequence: CASSVRGTAFTKVYEQYF.

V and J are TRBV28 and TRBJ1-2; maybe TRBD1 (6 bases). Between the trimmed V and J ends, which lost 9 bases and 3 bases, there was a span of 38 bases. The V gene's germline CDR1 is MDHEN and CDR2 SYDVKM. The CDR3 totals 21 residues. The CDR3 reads CARPPTGTPYSLIPSDYGYTF. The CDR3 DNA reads TGTGCCAGACCCCCAACTGGGACACCTTACAGCCTTATCCCCTCAGACTATGGCTACACCTTC.

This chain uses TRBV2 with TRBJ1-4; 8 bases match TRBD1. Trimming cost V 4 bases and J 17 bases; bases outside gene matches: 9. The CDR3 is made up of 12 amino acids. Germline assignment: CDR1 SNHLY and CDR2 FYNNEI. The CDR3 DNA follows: TGTGCCAGCAGTGGGACAGGGCTGGGAAATTTTTTT. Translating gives CASSGTGLGNFF.

As DNA, the CDR3 is TGTGCCACCCGGGGAGCAGATACGCAGTATTTT. As protein: CATRGADTQYF. The chain links TRBV10-3 to TRBJ2-3; D might be TRBD2 (5 bases). Germline-derived CDR1 and CDR2 are ENHRY and SYGVKD. The CDR3 sequence is 11 residues long. Trimming stripped 10 bases from V and 4 bases from J, with 9 bases between.

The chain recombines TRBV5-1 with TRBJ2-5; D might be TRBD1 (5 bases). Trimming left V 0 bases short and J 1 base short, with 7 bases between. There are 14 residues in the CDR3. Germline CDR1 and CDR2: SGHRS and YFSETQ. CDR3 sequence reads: CASSLVGAQETQYF. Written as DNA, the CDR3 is TGCGCCAGCAGCTTGGTAGGGGCCCAAGAGACCCAGTACTTC.

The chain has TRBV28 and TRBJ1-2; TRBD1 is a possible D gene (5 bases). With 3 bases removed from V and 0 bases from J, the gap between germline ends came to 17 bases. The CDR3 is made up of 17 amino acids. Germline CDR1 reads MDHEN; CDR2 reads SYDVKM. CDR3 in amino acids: CASSFVFKGKANYGYTF. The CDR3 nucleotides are TGTGCCAGCAGTTTCGTTTTTAAGGGGAAAGCTAACTATGGCTACACCTTC.